A single sample gave rise to the 14 T cell receptor beta chains below, sequenced in a study of cytomegalovirus exposure and HLA in healthy donors. The assay was immunoSEQ multiplex PCR, and TCRdb's table has in-frame clones only and misses some. The sample includes about 120,000 clones, 86% of them seen just once. Sequenced: PBMCs. All receptors come from a man aged 18 to 29 in good health and CMV-seronegative.

This chain links TRBV19 with TRBJ2-3; the D gene is possibly TRBD2 (5 bases). CDR3 length: 13 residues. Germline V gene lookup returns CDR1 LNHDA and CDR2 SQIVND (reference sequence). V was clipped by 8 bases and J by 4 bases, with 13 bases between them. CDR3 in amino acids: CASGRSKPDTQYF. CDR3 in DNA: TGTGCCAGTGGGAGATCGAAACCAGATACGCAGTATTTT. Looking up the rest from reference TRBV19 and TRBJ2-3 gives the full variable domain: DGGITQSPKYLFRKEGQNVTLSCEQNLNHDAMYWYRQDPGQGLRLIYYSQIVNDFQKGDIAEGYSVSREKKESFPLTVTSAQKNPTAFYLCASGRSKPDTQYFGPGTRLTVL.

V usage is TRBV4-1 and J usage is TRBJ2-5; 12 positions agree with TRBD2. The CDR3 contains 19 residues. In germline, CDR1 is MGHRA, CDR2 YSYEKL. Trimming removed 2 bases from V and 2 bases from J; junction bases left unmatched: 12. CDR3 amino acids: CASSQQMTSGSRGQETQYF. CDR3 sequence (DNA): TGCGCCAGCAGCCAACAAATGACTAGCGGGAGTCGAGGGCAAGAGACCCAGTACTTC.

V gene TRBV6-4 combines with J gene TRBJ2-1, with 11 positions matching TRBD2. CDR1 is MRHNA and CDR2 is SNTAGT in the germline V gene. This CDR3 has 15 amino acids. The V gene end was trimmed by 5 bases and the J gene end by 4 bases; junction bases not matched to a gene: 4. CDR3 in DNA: TGTGCCAGCAGTCGCGGGACTAGCGGATACAATGAGCAGTTCTTC. Translation: CASSRGTSGYNEQFF.

CDR3 residues: CASSDSGTKNTEAFF. DNA for the CDR3: TGTGCCAGCAGTGACAGCGGGACAAAGAACACTGAAGCTTTCTTT. This sequence joins TRBV6-1 and TRBJ1-1; possibly TRBD1 for D (6 bases). The germline V gene has CDR1 MNHNS and CDR2 SASEGT. Deletions cut 3 bases from V and 1 base from J, with 12 bases between. This CDR3 contains 15 residues.

The chain joins TRBV14 to TRBJ2-7; D possibly corresponds to TRBD2 (7 bases). CDR3 length: 14 residues. Per the germline V gene, CDR1 is SGHDN and CDR2 is FVKESK. With 4 bases removed from V and 6 bases from J, the gap between germline ends came to 16 bases. CDR3 sequence: CASSPLGGLFEQYF. CDR3 coding DNA: TGTGCCAGCAGCCCTCTCGGGGGGCTCTTCGAGCAGTACTTC.

The chain recombines TRBV5-1 with TRBJ1-6; 7 nucleotides align to TRBD1. The CDR3 is made up of 14 amino acids. Germline V CDR1 and CDR2: SGHRS, YFSETQ. Trimming at V came to 3 bases and at J to 7 bases, leaving 4 bases not matched to a gene. CDR3 sequence (DNA): TGCGCCAGCAGCTCCCAACAGGGGAATTCACCCCTCCACTTT. Translated: CASSSQQGNSPLHF.

The genes are TRBV19 and TRBJ2-1; no firm D call. This CDR3 comprises 13 residues. Germline V CDR1 and CDR2: LNHDA, SQIVND (reference sequence). The V gene lost 0 bases and the J gene lost 9 bases, with 9 bases spanning the gap. The DNA of the CDR3 is TGTGCCAGTAGTATAGAGTCTAGGAGTGAGCAGTTCTTC. Translating gives CASSIESRSEQFF.

This chain connects TRBV7-9 to TRBJ2-2; TRBD2 agrees at 12 bases. The junction had 13 bases not matched to a gene; V was cut back by 4 bases and J by 4 bases. The CDR3 runs 19 residues. Germline V lookup: CDR1 SEHNR, CDR2 FQNEAQ (reference sequence). In nucleotides, the CDR3 is TGTGCCAGCAGCTCACTAGCGGGAGGACCCAGGATAGGCACCGGGGAGCTGTTTTTT. Protein product: CASSSLAGGPRIGTGELFF.

The gene calls are TRBV4-1 and TRBJ1-2, with D perhaps matching TRBD1 (6 bases). V lost 2 bases, J lost 2 bases, and 12 bases lay in between. This CDR3 is 15 amino acids long. Germline V gene data show CDR1 as MGHRA and CDR2 as YSYEKL. The chain's CDR3 is CASSQTPGQNYGYTF. CDR3 sequence (DNA): TGCGCCAGCAGCCAAACCCCCGGACAGAACTATGGCTACACCTTC.

The CDR3 spells CASSSTSKGLAGVRVETQYF. In DNA, the CDR3 is TGTGCCAGCAGCTCCACCAGTAAGGGACTAGCGGGAGTACGAGTGGAGACCCAGTACTTC. The J gene is TRBJ2-5, the V gene TRBV14; 14 bases are shared with TRBD2. The CDR3 sequence is 20 residues long. After removal of 5 bases from V and 5 bases from J, the junction contained 19 bases not matched to a gene. Germline V gene sequence: CDR1 SGHDN, CDR2 FVKESK.

The V gene is TRBV5-1, the J gene TRBJ1-1; D may be TRBD1 (5 bases). The CDR3 length is 13 residues. CDR1 and CDR2 (germline): SGHRS, YFSETQ. The V end was cut by 0 bases, the J end by 4 bases, with 7 bases between. The CDR3 spells CASSLGGGTEAFF. Here the CDR3 DNA reads TGCGCCAGCAGCTTGGGCGGGGGCACTGAAGCTTTCTTT.

The chain couples TRBV7-9 to TRBJ1-2; possibly TRBD1 for D (5 bases). The CDR3 consists of 15 residues. Trimming removed 1 base from V and 8 bases from J, with 17 bases in between. Germline values: CDR1 SEHNR, CDR2 FQNEAQ (reference sequence). The CDR3 DNA reads TGTGCCAGCAGCTTAGTGGATGGGGCAGGGCAAGGCTACACCTTC. Encoded protein: CASSLVDGAGQGYTF.

V gene TRBV19 combines with J gene TRBJ1-2, with D possibly TRBD1 on 5 matching bases. CDR1 LNHDA and CDR2 SQIVND come from the germline V gene (reference sequence). There are 15 residues in the CDR3. With 0 bases removed from V and 6 bases from J, the gap between germline ends came to 14 bases. In nucleotides, the CDR3 is TGTGCCAGTAGTATAGACAGGGCTATTTGGAATGGCTACACCTTC. It codes for CASSIDRAIWNGYTF.

This chain uses TRBV13 with TRBJ2-1; tentative D call: TRBD2 (6 bases). Trimming took 2 bases from V and 3 from J, leaving 8 bases between them. In germline, CDR1 is PRHDT, CDR2 FYEKMQ (reference sequence). The CDR3 is made up of 14 amino acids. For the CDR3, the DNA is TGTGCCAGCAGCTTATACGGGAGCTACAATGAGCAGTTCTTC. Encoded protein: CASSLYGSYNEQFF. Together with reference TRBV13 and TRBJ2-1, the CDR3 gives the full variable domain: AAGVIQSPRHLIKEKRETATLKCYPIPRHDTVYWYQQGPGQDPQFLISFYEKMQSDKGSIPDRFSAQQFSDYHSELNMSSLELGDSALYFCASSLYGSYNEQFFGPGTRLTVL.